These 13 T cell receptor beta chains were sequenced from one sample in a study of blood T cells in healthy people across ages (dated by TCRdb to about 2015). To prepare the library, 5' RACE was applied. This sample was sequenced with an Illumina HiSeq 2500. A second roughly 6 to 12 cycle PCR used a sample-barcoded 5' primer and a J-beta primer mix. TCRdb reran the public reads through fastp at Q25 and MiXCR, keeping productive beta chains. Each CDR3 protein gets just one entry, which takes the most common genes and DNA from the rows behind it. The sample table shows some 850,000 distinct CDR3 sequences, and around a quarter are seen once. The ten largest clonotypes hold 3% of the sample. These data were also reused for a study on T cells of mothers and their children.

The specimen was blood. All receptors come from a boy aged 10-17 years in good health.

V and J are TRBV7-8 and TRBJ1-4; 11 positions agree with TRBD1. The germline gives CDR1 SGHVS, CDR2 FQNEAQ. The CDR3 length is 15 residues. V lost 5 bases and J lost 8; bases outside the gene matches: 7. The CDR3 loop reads CASSQAGTGGEKLFF. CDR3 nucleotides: TGTGCCAGCAGCCAAGCCGGGACAGGGGGAGAAAAACTGTTTTTT.

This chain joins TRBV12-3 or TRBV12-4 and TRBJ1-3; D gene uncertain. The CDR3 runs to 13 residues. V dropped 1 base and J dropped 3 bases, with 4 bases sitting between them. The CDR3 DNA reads TGTGCCAGCAGTTTAGTGATTGGAAACACCATATATTTT. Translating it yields CASSLVIGNTIYF.

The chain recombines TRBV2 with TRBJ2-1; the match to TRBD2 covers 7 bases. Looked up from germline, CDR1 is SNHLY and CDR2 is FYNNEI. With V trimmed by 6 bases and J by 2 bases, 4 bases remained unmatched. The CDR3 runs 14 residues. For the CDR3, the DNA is TGTGCCAGCAGAGCCCGGGGGGCCTACAATGAGCAGTTCTTC. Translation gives CASRARGAYNEQFF. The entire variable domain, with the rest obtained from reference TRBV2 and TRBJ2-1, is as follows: EPEVTQTPSHQVTQMGQEVILRCVPISNHLYFYWYRQILGQKVEFLVSFYNNEISEKSEIFDDQFSVERPDGSNFTLKIRSTKLEDSAMYFCASRARGAYNEQFFGPGTRLTVL.

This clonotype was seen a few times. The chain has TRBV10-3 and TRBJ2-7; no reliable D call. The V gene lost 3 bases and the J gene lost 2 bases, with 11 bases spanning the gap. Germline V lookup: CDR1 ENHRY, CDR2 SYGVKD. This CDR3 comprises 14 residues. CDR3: CAISDTANPYEQYF. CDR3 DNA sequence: TGTGCCATCAGTGACACAGCGAACCCCTACGAGCAGTACTTC.

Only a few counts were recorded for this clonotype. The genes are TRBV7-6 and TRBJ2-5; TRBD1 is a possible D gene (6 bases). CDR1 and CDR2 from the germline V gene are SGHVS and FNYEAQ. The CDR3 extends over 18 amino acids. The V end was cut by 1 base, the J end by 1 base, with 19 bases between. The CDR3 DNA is TGTGCCAGCAGCTTAGACCGACAGGTCAAGCTATTCCAAGAGACCCAGTACTTC. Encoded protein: CASSLDRQVKLFQETQYF.

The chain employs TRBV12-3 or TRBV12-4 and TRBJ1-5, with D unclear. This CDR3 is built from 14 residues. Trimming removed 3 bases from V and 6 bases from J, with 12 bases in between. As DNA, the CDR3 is TGTGCCAGCAGTTTCGAAGAACGGCCTCAGCCCCAGCATTTT. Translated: CASSFEERPQPQHF.

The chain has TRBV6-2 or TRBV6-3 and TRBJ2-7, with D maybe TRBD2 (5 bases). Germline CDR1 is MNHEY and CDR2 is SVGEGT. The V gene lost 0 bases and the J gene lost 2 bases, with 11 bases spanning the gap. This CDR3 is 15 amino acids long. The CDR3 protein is CASSYSSRGTYEQYF. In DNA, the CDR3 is TGTGCCAGCAGTTACTCGAGCCGGGGAACCTACGAGCAGTACTTC.

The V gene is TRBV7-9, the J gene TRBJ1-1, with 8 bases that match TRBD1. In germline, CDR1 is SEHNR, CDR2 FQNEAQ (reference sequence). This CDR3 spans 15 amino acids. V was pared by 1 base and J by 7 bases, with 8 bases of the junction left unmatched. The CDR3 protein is CASSLDWTGTGEAFF. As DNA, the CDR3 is TGTGCCAGCAGCTTAGATTGGACAGGGACGGGTGAAGCTTTCTTT.

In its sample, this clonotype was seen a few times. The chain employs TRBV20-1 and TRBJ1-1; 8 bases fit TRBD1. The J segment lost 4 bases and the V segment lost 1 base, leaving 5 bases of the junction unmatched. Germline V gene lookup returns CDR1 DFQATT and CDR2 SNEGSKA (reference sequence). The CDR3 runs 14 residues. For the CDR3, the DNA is TGCAGTGCTAGAGGGACAGGGACAGGCACTGAAGCTTTCTTT. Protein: CSARGTGTGTEAFF.

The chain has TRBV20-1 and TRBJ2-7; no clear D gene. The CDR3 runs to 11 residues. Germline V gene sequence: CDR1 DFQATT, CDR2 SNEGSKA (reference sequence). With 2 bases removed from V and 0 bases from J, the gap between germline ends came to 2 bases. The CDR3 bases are TGCAGTGCTAGACACTCCTACGAGCAGTACTTC. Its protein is CSARHSYEQYF.

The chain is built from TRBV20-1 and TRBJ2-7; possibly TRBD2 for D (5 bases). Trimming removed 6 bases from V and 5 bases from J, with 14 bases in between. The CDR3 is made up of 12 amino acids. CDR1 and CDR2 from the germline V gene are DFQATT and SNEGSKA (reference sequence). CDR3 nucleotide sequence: TGCAGTGCCGTCCCGGGGAATCACGAGCAGTACTTC. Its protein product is CSAVPGNHEQYF.

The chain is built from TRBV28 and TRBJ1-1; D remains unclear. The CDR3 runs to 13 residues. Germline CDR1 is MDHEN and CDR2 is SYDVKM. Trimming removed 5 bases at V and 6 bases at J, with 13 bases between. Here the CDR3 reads CASSSPGGAEAFF. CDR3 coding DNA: TGTGCCAGCAGTAGCCCCGGCGGAGCTGAAGCTTTCTTT.

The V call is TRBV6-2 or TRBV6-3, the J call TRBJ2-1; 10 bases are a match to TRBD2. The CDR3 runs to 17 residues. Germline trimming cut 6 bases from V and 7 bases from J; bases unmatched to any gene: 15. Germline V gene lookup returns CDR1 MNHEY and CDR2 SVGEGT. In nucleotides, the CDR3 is TGTGCCAGCAGCAGCGTTCTCGAGCGGGGGGGCCGAAATGAGCAGTTCTTC. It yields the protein CASSSVLERGGRNEQFF.